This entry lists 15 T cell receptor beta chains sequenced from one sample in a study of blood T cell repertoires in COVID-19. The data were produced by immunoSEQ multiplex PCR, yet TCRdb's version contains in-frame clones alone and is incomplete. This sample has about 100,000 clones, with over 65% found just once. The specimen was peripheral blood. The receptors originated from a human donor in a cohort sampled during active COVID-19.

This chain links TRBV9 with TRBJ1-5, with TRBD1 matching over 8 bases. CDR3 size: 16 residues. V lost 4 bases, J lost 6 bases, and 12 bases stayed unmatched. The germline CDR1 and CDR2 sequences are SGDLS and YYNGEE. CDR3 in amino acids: CASSPARDRLIQPQHF. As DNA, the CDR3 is TGTGCCAGCAGCCCCGCCCGGGACAGGTTAATTCAGCCCCAGCATTTT.

In DNA form, the CDR3 reads TGCGCCAGCAGTGAGAATCCCTTGGGTAGCGGAATAATTCAGTACTTC. Translated: CASSENPLGSGIIQYF. The rearrangement joins TRBV10-1 to TRBJ2-4; perhaps TRBD2 as D (6 bases). The CDR3 is made up of 16 amino acids. V lost 2 bases to trimming and J lost 10 bases, with 21 bases between them. Germline V lookup: CDR1 WNHNN, CDR2 SYGVQD (reference sequence).

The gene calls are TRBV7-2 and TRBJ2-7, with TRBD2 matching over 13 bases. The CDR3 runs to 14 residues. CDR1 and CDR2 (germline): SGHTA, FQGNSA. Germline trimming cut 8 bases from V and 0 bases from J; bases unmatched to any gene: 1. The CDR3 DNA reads TGTGCCAGCGGGACTAGCGGGGCCTCCTACGAGCAGTACTTC. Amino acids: CASGTSGASYEQYF. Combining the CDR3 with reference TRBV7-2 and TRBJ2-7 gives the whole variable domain GAGVSQSPSNKVTEKGKDVELRCDPISGHTALYWYRQSLGQGLEFLIYFQGNSAPDKSGLPSDRFSAERTGGSVSTLTIQRTQQEDSAVYLCASGTSGASYEQYFGPGTRLTVT.

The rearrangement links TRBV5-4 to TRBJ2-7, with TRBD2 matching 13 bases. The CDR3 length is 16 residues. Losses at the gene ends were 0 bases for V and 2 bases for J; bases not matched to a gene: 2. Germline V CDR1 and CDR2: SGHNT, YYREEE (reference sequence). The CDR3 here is CASSLGGLAGTYEQYF. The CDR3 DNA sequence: TGTGCCAGCAGCTTGGGGGGACTAGCGGGAACCTACGAGCAGTACTTC.

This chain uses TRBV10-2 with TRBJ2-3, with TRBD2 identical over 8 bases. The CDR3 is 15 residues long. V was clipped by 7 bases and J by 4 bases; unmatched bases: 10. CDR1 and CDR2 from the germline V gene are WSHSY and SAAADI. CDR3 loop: CASTAGTRRADTQYF. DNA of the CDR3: TGCGCCAGCACTGCCGGGACTAGGAGGGCAGATACGCAGTATTTT.

CDR3 coding DNA: TGTGCCAGCAGCCTCGGAGGGGTGGGGACAGAGACCCAGTACTTC. Amino acids: CASSLGGVGTETQYF. The genes are TRBV9 and TRBJ2-5; D is possibly TRBD2 (6 bases). Deletions cut 4 bases from V and 4 bases from J, with 17 bases between. The CDR3 is 15 amino acids. Looked up from germline, CDR1 is SGDLS and CDR2 is YYNGEE.

The CDR3 reads CASSKVPGQQPQHF. CDR3 DNA sequence: TGTGCCAGCAGCAAAGTGCCGGGTCAACAGCCCCAGCATTTT. The chain employs TRBV21-1 and TRBJ1-5. TRBV21-1 is deemed a pseudogene. The CDR3 runs 14 residues.

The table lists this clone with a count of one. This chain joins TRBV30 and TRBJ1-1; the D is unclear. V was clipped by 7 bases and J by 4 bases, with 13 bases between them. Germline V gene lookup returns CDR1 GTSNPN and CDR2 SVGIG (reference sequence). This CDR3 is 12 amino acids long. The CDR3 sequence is CAFKAEGTEAFF. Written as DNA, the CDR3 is TGTGCCTTCAAAGCTGAGGGCACTGAAGCTTTCTTT.

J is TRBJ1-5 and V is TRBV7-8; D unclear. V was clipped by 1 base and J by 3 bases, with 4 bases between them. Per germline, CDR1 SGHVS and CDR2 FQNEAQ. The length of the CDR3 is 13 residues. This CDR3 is CASSLGDNQPQHF. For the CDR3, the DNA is TGTGCCAGCAGCTTAGGCGACAATCAGCCCCAGCATTTT.

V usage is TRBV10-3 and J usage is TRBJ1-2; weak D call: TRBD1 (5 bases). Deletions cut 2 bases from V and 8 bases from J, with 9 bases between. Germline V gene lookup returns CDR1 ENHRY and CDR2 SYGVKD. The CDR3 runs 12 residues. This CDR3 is CAISEPKGGYTF. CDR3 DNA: TGTGCCATCAGTGAGCCGAAGGGGGGCTACACCTTC.

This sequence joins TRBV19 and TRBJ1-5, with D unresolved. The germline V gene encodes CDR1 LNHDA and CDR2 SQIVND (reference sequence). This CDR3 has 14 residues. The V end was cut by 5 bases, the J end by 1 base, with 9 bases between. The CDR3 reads CASSGVFSNQPQHF. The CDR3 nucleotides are TGTGCCAGTAGTGGAGTCTTCAGCAATCAGCCCCAGCATTTT.

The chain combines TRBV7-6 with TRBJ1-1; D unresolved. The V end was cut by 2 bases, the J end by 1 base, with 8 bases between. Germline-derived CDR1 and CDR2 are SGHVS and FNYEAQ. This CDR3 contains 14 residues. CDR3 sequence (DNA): TGTGCCAGCAGCTTAAAAGCATCGAACACTGAAGCTTTCTTT. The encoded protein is CASSLKASNTEAFF. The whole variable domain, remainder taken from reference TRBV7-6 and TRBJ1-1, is GAGVSQSPRYKVTKRGQDVALRCDPISGHVSLYWYRQALGQGPEFLTYFNYEAQQDKSGLPNDRFSAERPEGSISTLTIQRTEQRDSAMYRCASSLKASNTEAFFGQGTRLTVV.

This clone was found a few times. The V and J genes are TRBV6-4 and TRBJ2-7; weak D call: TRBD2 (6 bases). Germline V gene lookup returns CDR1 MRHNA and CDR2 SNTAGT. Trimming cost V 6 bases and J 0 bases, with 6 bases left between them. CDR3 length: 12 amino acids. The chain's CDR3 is CASSGSSYEQYF. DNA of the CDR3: TGTGCCAGCAGCGGGAGCTCCTACGAGCAGTACTTC.

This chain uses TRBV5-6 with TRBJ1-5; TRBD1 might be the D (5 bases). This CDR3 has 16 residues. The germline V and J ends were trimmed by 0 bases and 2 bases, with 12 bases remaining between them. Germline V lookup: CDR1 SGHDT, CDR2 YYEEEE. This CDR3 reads CASSLDGGFGNQPQHF. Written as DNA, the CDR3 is TGTGCCAGCAGCTTGGATGGGGGGTTCGGCAATCAGCCCCAGCATTTT.

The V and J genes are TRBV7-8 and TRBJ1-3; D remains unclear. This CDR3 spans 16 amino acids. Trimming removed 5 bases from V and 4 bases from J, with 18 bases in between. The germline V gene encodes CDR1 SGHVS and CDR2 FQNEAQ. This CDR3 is CASSPWTGVAGNTIYF. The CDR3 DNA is TGTGCCAGCAGCCCTTGGACCGGGGTGGCGGGAAACACCATATATTTT.